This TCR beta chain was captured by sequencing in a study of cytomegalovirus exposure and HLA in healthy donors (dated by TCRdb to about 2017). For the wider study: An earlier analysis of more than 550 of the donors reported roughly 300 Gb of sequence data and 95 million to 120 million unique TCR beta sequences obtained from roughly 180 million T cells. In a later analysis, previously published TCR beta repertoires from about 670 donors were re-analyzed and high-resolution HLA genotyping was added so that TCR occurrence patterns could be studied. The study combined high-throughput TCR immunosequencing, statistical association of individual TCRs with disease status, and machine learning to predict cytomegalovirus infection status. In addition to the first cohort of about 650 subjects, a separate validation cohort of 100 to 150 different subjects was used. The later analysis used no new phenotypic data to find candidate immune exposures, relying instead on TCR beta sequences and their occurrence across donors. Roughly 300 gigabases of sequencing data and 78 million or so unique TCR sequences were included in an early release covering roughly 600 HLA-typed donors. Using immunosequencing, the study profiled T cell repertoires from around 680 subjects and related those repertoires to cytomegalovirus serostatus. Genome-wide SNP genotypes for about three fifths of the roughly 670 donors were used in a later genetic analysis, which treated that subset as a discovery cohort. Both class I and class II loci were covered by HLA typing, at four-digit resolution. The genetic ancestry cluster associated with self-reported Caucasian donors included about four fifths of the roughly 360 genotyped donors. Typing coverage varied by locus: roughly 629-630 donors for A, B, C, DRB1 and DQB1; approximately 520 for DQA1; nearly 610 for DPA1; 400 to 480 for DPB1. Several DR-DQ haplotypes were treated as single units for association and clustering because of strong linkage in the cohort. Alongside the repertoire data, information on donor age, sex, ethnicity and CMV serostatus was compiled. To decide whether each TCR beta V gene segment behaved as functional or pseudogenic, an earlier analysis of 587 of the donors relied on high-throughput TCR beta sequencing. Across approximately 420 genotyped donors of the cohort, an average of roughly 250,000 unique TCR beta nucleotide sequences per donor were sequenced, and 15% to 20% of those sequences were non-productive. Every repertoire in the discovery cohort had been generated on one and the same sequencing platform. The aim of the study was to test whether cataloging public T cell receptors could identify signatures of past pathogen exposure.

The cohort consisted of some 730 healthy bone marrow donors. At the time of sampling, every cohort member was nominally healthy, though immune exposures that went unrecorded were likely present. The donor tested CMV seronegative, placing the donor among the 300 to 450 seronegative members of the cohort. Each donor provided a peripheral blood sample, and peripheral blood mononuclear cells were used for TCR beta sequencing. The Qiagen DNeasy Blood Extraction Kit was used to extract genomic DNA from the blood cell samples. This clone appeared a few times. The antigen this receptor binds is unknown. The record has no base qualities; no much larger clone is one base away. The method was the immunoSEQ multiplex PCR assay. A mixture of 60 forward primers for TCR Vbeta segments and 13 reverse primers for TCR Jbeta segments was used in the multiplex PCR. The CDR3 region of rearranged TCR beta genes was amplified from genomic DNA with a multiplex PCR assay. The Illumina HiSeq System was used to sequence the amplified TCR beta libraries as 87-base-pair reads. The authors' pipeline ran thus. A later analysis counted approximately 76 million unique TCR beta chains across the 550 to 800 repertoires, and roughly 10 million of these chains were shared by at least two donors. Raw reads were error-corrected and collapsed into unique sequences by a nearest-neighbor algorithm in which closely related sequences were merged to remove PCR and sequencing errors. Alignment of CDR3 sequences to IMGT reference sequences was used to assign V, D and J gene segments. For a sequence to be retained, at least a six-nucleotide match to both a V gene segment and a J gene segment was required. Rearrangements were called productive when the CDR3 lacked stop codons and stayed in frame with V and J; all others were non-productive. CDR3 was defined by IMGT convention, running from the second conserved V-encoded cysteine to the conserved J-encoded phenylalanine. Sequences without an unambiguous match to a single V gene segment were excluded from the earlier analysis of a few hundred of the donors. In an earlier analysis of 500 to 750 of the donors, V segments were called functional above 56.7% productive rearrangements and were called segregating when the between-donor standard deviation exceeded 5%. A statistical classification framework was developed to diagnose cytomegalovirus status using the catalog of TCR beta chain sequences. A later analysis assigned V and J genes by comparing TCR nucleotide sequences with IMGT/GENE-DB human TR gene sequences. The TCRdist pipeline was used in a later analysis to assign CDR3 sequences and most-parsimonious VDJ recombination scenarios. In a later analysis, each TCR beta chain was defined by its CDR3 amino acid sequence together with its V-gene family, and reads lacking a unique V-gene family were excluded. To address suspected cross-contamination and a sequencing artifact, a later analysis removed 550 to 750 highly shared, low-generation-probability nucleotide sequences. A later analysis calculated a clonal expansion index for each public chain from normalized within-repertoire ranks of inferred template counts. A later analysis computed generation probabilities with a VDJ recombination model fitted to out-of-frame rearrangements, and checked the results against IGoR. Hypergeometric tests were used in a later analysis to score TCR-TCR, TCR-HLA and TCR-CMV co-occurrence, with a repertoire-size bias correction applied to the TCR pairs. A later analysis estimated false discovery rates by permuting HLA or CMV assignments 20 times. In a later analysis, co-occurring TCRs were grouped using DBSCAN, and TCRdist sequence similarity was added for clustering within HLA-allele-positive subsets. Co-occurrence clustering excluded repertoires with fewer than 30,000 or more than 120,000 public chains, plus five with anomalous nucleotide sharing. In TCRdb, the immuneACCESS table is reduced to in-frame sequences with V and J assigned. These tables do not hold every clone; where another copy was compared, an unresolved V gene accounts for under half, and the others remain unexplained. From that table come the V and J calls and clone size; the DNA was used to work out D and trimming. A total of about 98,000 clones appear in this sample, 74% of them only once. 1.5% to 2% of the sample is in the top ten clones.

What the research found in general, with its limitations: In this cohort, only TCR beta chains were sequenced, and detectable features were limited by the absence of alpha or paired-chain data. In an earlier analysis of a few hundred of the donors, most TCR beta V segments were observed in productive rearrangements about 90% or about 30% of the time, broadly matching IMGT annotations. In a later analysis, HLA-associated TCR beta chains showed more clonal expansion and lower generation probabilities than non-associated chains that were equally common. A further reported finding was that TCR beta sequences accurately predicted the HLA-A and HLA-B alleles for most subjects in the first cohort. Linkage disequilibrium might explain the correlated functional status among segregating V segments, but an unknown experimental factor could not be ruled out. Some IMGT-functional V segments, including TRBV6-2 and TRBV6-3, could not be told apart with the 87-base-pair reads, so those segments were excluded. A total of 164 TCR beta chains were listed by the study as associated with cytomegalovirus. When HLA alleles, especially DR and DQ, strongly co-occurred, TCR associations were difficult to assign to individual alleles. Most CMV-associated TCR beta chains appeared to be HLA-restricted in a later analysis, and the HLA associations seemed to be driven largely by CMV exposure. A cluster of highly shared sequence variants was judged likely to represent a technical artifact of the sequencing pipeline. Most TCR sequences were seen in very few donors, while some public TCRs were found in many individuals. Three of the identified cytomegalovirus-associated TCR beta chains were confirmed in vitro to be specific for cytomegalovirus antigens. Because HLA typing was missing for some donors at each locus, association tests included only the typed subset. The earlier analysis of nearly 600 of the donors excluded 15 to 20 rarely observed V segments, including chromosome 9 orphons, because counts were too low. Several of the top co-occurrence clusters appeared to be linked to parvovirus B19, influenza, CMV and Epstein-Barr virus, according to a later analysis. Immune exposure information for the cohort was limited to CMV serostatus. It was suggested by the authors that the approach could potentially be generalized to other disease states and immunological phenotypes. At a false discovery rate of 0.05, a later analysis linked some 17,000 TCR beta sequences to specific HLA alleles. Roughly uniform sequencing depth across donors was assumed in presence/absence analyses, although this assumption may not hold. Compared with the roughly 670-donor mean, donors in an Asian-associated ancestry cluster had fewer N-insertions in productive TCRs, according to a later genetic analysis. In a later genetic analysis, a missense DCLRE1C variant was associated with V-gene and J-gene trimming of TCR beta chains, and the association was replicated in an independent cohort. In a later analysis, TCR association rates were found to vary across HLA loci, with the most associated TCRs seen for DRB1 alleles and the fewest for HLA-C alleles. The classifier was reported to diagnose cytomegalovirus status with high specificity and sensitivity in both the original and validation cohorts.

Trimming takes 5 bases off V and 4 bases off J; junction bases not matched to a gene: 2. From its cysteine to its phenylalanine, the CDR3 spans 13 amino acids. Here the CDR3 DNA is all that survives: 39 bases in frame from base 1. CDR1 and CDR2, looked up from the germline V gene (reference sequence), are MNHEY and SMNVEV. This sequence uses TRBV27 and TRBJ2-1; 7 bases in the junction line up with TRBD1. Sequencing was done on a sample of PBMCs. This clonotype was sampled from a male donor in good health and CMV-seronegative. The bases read TGTGCCAGCAGTCCGGGACAGTACAATGAGCAGTTCTTC. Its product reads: CASSPGQYNEQFF.